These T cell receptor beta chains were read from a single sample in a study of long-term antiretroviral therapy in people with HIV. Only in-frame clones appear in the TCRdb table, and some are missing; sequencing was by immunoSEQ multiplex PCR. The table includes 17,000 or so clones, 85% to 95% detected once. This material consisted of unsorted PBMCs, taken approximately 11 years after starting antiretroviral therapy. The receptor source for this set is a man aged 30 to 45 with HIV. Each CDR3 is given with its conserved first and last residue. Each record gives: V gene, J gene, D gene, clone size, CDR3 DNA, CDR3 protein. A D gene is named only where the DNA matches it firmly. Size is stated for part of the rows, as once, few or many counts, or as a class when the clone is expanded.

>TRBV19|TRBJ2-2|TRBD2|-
TGTGCCAGTACCGGGACTAGCGGACTCACCGGGGAGCTGTTTTTT
CASTGTSGLTGELFF
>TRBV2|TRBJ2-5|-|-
TGTGCCACACGGGGACGTGAGTACCAAGAGACCCAGTACTTC
CATRGREYQETQYF
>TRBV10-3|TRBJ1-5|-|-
TGTGCCATCAGCGCAGACAGGAGCAATCAGCCCCAGCATTTT
CAISADRSNQPQHF
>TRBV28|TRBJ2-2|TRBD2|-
TGTGCCAGCAGTTTTCGGGGGGCCGGGGAGCTGTTTTTT
CASSFRGAGELFF
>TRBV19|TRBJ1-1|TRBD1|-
TGTGCCAGTAGTGGACAGGGATACTATGAAGCTTTCTTT
CASSGQGYYEAFF
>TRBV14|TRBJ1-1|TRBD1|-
TGTGCCAGCAGCCAAGTGACAGGGCTCTCCGGGGGAGCTTTCTTT
CASSQVTGLSGGAFF
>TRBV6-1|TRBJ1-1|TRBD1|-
TGTGCCAGCAGTGGGACAGGGGACATGAACACTGAAGCTTTCTTT
CASSGTGDMNTEAFF
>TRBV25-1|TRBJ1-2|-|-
TGTGCCAGCAGTGAAGAAGGGCCATATGGCTACACCTTC
CASSEEGPYGYTF
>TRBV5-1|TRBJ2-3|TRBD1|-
TGCGCCAGCAGCAAAGGACAGGGCACAGATACGCAGTATTTT
CASSKGQGTDTQYF
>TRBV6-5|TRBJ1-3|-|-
TGTGCCAGCAGCCTAGCCCCAGACAGTCGAAACACCATATATTTT
CASSLAPDSRNTIYF
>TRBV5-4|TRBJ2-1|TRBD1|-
TGTGCCAGCAGCTTGGTCGGACAGGGGGCGACCTACAATGAGCAGTTCTTC
CASSLVGQGATYNEQFF
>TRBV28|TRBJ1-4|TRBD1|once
TGTGCCAGCAGGGGACAGGGGGCGCGGGAAAAACTGTTTTTT
CASRGQGAREKLFF
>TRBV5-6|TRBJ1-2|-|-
TGTGCCAGCAGACCCAATCGACCAGGGGACTATGGCTACACCTTC
CASRPNRPGDYGYTF
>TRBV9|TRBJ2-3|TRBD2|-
TGTGCCAGCAGCGTAGCCTCCACGACCGGGACTACCTTCACTAGCACAGATACGCAGTATTTT
CASSVASTTGTTFTSTDTQYF
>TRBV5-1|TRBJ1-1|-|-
TGCGCCAGCAGCGGACTGGGTGGATCCACTGAAGCTTTCTTT
CASSGLGGSTEAFF
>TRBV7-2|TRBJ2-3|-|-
TGTGCCAGCAGCTTAGCAATAGCGTCAGTAGATACGCAGTATTTT
CASSLAIASVDTQYF
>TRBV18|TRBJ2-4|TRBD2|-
TGTGCCAGCTCACCATCCGGAGCGGGGGGGAGGCTCATTCAGTACTTC
CASSPSGAGGRLIQYF
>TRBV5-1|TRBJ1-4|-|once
TGCGCCAGCAGCACGGGAGACGTGGGTGAAAAACTGTTTTTT
CASSTGDVGEKLFF